This T cell receptor (beta chain) emerged from a study of T-cell memory formation after mild COVID-19. About the study: The study found TCR clusters largely donor specific. Study-level results: While clones contracting from day 15 to 85 were balanced between CD4 and CD8, later expanders leaned CD4+. SARS-CoV-2 specificity was not confirmed for second-wave clones peaking on day 37. Certain responding clones were present in pre-infection memory, suggesting participation of cross-reactive memory.

TCRdb reprocessed the 5' RACE reads with MiXCR, giving one entry per CDR3 protein. Among about 560,000 distinct CDR3 sequences listed, around a sixth were seen once. This clonotype was recorded a few times. Its specificity is unknown. V dropped 4 bases and J dropped 6 bases, with 8 bases sitting between them. The CDR3 contains 12 residues. Germline loops: CDR1 SNHLY, CDR2 FYNNEI. The genes are TRBV2 and TRBJ2-3; no definite D call. This TCR was recovered from an adult woman who had mild COVID-19 (a few samples of this study predate the infection). Cell type and time point are not known. The sample consisted of PBMCs or a T cell subset sorted from them (not recorded which). The CDR3 nucleotides read TGTGCCAGCAGTGGGGGTCATGATACGCAGTATTTT. Translating gives CASSGGHDTQYF.